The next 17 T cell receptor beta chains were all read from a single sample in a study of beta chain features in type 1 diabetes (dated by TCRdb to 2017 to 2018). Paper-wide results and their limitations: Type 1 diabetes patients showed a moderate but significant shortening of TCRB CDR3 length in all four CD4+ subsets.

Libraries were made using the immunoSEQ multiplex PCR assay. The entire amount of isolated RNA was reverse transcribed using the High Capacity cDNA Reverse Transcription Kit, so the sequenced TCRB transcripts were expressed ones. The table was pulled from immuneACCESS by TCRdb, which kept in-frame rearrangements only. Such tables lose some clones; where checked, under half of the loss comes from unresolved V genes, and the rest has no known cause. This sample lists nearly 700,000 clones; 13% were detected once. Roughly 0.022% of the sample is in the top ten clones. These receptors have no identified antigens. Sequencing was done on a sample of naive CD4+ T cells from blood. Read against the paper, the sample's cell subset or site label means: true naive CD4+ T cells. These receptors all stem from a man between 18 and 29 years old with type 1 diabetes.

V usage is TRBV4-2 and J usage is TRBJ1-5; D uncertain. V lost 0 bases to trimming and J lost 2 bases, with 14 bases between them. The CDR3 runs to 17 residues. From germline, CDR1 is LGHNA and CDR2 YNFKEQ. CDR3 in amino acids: CASSQDLAGVGNQPQHF. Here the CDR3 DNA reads TGTGCCAGCAGCCAAGATCTCGCGGGTGTAGGCAATCAGCCCCAGCATTTT.

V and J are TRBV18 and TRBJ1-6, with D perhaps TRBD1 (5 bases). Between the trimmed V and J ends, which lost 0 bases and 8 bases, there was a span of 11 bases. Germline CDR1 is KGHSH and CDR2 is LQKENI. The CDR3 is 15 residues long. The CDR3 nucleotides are TGTGCCAGCTCACCACCAGGGGTTGGTGATTCACCCCTCCACTTT. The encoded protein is CASSPPGVGDSPLHF.

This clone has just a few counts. The CDR3 sequence: CSVLGAGNYGYTF. CDR3 DNA: TGCAGCGTTTTGGGGGCCGGTAACTATGGCTACACCTTC. J is TRBJ1-2 and V is TRBV29-1, with D perhaps matching TRBD1 (6 bases). The V end lost 5 bases, the J end lost 1 base, and 11 bases lay between the germline ends. The germline V gene has CDR1 SQVTM and CDR2 ANQGSEA. CDR3 length equals 13 residues. Full variable domain (outside the CDR3, taken from reference TRBV29-1 and TRBJ1-2): SAVISQKPSRDICQRGTSLTIQCQVDSQVTMMFWYRQQPGQSLTLIATANQGSEATYESGFVIDKFPISRPNLTFSTLTVSNMSPEDSSIYLCSVLGAGNYGYTFGSGTRLTVV.

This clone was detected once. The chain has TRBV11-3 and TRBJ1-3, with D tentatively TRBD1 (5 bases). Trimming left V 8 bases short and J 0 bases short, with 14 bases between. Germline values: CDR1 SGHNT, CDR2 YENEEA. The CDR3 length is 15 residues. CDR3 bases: TGTGCCAGCGGGGAGCAGGGAAACTCTGGAAACACCATATATTTT. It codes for CASGEQGNSGNTIYF.

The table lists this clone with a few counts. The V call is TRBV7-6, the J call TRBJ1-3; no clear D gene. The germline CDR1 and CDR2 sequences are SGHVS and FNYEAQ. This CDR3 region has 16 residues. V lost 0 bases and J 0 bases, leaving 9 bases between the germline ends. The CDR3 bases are TGTGCCAGCAGCTTAGCCTCAATTATCTCTGGAAACACCATATATTTT. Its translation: CASSLASIISGNTIYF.

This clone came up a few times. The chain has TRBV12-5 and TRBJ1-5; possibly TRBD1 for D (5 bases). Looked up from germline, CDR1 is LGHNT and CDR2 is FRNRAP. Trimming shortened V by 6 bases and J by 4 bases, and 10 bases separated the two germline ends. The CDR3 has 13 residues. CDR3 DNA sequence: TGTGCTAGTGGCGGGACTAGGAATCAGCCCCAGCATTTT. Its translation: CASGGTRNQPQHF.

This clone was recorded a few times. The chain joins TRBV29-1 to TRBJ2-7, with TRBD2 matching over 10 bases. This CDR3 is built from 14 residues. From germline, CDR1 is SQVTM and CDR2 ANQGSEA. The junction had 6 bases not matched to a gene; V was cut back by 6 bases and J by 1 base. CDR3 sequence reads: CSVGWTSGSYEQYF. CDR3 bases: TGCAGCGTCGGATGGACTAGCGGTTCCTACGAGCAGTACTTC.

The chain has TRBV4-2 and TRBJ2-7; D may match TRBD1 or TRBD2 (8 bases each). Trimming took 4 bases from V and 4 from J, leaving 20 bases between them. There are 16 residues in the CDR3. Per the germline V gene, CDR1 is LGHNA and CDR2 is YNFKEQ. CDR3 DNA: TGTGCCAGCAGCCCAGGGGGCCAGCGGGGGCGTTACGAGCAGTACTTC. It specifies CASSPGGQRGRYEQYF.

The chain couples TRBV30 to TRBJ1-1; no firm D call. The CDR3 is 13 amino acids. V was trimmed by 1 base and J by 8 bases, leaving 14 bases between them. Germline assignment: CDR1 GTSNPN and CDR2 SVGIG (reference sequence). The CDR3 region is CAWSGGGRREAFF. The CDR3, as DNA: TGTGCCTGGAGTGGGGGTGGCCGGCGGGAAGCTTTCTTT.

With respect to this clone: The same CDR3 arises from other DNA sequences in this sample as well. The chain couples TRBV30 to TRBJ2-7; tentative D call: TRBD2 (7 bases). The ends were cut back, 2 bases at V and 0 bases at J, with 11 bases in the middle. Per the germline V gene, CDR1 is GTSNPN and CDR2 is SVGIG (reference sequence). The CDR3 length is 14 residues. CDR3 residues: CAWSRGGDSYEQYF. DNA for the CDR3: TGTGCCTGGAGTCGCGGGGGCGACTCCTACGAGCAGTACTTC.

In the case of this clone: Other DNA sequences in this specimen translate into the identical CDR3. Here the CDR3 DNA reads TGTGCCTGGAGTGCCGGACCTAATCAGCCCCAGCATTTT. Its protein is CAWSAGPNQPQHF. The rearrangement uses TRBV30 and TRBJ1-5; no clear D gene. Per germline, CDR1 GTSNPN and CDR2 SVGIG (reference sequence). The CDR3 is 13 amino acids. V gave up 1 base and J gave up 4 bases, with 8 bases separating them.

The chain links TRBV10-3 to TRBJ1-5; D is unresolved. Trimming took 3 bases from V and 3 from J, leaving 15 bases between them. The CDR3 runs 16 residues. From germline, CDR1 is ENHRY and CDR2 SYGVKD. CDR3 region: CAISDSGDRINQPQHF. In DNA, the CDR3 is TGTGCCATCAGTGATAGTGGCGACCGAATCAATCAGCCCCAGCATTTT.

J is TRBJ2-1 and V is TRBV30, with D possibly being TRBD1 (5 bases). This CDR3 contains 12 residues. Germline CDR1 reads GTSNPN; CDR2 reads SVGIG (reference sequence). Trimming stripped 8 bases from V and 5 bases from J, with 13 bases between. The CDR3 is CAHRQRHNEQFF. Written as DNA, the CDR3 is TGTGCCCATCGACAGAGACACAATGAGCAGTTCTTC.

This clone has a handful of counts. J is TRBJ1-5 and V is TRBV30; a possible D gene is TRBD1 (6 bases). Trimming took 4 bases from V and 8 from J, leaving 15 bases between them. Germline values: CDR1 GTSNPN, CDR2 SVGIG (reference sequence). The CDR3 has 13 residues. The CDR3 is CAWKGDGQKPQHF. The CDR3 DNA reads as TGTGCCTGGAAAGGGGACGGACAGAAGCCCCAGCATTTT.

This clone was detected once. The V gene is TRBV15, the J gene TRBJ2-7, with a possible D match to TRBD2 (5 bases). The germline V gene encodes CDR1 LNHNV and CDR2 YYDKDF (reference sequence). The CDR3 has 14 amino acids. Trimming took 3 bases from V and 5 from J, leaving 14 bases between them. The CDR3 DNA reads TGTGCCACCAGCAGTAGTCTGGCGCGGGACGAGCAGTACTTC. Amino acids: CATSSSLARDEQYF. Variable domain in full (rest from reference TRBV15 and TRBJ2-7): DAMVIQNPRYQVTQFGKPVTLSCSQTLNHNVMYWYQQKSSQAPKLLFHYYDKDFNNEADTPDNFQSRRPNTSFCFLDIRSPGLGDTAMYLCATSSSLARDEQYFGPGTRLTVT.

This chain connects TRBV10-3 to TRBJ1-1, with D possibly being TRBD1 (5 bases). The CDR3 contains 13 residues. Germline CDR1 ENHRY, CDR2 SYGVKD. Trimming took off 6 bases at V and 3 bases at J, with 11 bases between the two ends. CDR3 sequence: CAISRDGDTEAFF. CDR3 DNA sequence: TGTGCCATCAGCCGGGACGGTGACACTGAAGCTTTCTTT.

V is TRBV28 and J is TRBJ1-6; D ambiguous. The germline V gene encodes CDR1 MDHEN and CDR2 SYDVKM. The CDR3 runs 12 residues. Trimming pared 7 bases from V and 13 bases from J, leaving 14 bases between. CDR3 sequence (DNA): TGTGCCAGCAAGTCTGGGTTTGCTCCCCTCCACTTT. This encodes CASKSGFAPLHF. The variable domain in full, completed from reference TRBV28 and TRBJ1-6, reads DVKVTQSSRYLVKRTGEKVFLECVQDMDHENMFWYRQDPGLGLRLIYFSYDVKMKEKGDIPEGYSVSREKKERFSLILESASTNQTSMYLCASKSGFAPLHFGNGTRLTVT.